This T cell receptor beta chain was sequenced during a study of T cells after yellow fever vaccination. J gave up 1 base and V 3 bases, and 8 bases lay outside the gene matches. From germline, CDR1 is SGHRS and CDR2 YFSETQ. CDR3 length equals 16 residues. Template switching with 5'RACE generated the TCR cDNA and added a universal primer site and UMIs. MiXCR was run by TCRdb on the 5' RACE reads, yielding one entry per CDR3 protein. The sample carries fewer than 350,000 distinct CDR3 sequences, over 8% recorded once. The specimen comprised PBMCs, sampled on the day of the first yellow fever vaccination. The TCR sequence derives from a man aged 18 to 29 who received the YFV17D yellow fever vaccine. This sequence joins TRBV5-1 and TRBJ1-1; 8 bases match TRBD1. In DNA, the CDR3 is TGCGCCAGCAGCTCAACGACAGGGGCCACGAACACTGAAGCTTTCTTT. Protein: CASSSTTGATNTEAFF.